Listed below are T cell receptor beta chains from one sample, sequenced in a study of cytomegalovirus exposure and HLA in healthy donors. Only in-frame clones appear in the TCRdb table, and some are missing; sequencing was by immunoSEQ multiplex PCR. This sample yields some 240,000 clones, of which around nine tenths are seen a single time; about 1.7% belongs to the top ten. The sample consisted of PBMCs. The origin of the receptors is a girl under 10 years old in good health and CMV-seronegative. Both conserved end residues are part of each CDR3. The order of the fields is D gene, J gene, V gene, clone size, CDR3 DNA, CDR3 protein. The D gene is left open where the match is weak. Clone size, where shown, is once, few, many, or a class for clones that have expanded.

d_gene: TRBD2
j_gene: TRBJ2-3
v_gene: TRBV30
abundance: .
CDR3nt: TGTGCCTGGAGTGGGAGACTAGCCACAGATACGCAGTATTTT
CDR3aa: CAWSGRLATDTQYF

d_gene: TRBD1
j_gene: TRBJ1-1
v_gene: TRBV7-9
abundance: .
CDR3nt: TGTGCCAGCAGCCCCGTGGAGGGGGCGGCTTTCTTT
CDR3aa: CASSPVEGAAFF

d_gene: TRBD1
j_gene: TRBJ1-1
v_gene: TRBV5-6
abundance: .
CDR3nt: TGTGCCAGCAGCCCGGACCCGACAGGGGGTCTGAACACTGAAGCTTTCTTT
CDR3aa: CASSPDPTGGLNTEAFF

d_gene: .
j_gene: TRBJ2-1
v_gene: TRBV9
abundance: .
CDR3nt: TGTGCCAGCAGCGTAGCGGGTGAACAGGTCTACAATGAGCAGTTCTTC
CDR3aa: CASSVAGEQVYNEQFF

d_gene: .
j_gene: TRBJ1-6
v_gene: TRBV30
abundance: few
CDR3nt: TGTGCCTGGAGTGTCGTCCTGCGCTCCTATAATTCACCCCTCCACTTT
CDR3aa: CAWSVVLRSYNSPLHF

d_gene: .
j_gene: TRBJ2-7
v_gene: TRBV5-4
abundance: .
CDR3nt: TGTGCCAGCAGCTTGGAGGGGGGGCTAGCGGCCGACGAGCAGTACTTC
CDR3aa: CASSLEGGLAADEQYF

d_gene: TRBD1
j_gene: TRBJ2-3
v_gene: TRBV2
abundance: .
CDR3nt: TGTGCCAGCAGTGCCTGGACAGGGGCCACAGATACGCAGTATTTT
CDR3aa: CASSAWTGATDTQYF

d_gene: .
j_gene: TRBJ1-1
v_gene: TRBV7-9
abundance: once
CDR3nt: TGTGCCGGCAGGGTCGGCACTGAAGCTTTCTTT
CDR3aa: CAGRVGTEAFF

d_gene: .
j_gene: TRBJ1-5
v_gene: TRBV28
abundance: .
CDR3nt: TGTGCCAGCAGTTCCACAGGCAATCAGCCCCAGCATTTT
CDR3aa: CASSSTGNQPQHF

d_gene: .
j_gene: TRBJ1-6
v_gene: TRBV11-1
abundance: .
CDR3nt: TGTGCCAGCAGGGGAGGTAATTCACCCCTCCACTTT
CDR3aa: CASRGGNSPLHF

d_gene: TRBD1
j_gene: TRBJ2-1
v_gene: TRBV7-2
abundance: .
CDR3nt: TGTGCCAGCAGACCGGACAGGGCCCGTAACAATGAGCAGTTCTTC
CDR3aa: CASRPDRARNNEQFF

d_gene: TRBD1
j_gene: TRBJ1-4
v_gene: TRBV18
abundance: .
CDR3nt: TGTGCCAGCTCACCACCAGGACAGGTTCTTAATGAAAAACTGTTTTTT
CDR3aa: CASSPPGQVLNEKLFF

d_gene: TRBD2
j_gene: TRBJ2-7
v_gene: TRBV13
abundance: .
CDR3nt: TGTGCCAGCAGCCCGGAAGCGGGGGGGTACGAGCAGTACTTC
CDR3aa: CASSPEAGGYEQYF